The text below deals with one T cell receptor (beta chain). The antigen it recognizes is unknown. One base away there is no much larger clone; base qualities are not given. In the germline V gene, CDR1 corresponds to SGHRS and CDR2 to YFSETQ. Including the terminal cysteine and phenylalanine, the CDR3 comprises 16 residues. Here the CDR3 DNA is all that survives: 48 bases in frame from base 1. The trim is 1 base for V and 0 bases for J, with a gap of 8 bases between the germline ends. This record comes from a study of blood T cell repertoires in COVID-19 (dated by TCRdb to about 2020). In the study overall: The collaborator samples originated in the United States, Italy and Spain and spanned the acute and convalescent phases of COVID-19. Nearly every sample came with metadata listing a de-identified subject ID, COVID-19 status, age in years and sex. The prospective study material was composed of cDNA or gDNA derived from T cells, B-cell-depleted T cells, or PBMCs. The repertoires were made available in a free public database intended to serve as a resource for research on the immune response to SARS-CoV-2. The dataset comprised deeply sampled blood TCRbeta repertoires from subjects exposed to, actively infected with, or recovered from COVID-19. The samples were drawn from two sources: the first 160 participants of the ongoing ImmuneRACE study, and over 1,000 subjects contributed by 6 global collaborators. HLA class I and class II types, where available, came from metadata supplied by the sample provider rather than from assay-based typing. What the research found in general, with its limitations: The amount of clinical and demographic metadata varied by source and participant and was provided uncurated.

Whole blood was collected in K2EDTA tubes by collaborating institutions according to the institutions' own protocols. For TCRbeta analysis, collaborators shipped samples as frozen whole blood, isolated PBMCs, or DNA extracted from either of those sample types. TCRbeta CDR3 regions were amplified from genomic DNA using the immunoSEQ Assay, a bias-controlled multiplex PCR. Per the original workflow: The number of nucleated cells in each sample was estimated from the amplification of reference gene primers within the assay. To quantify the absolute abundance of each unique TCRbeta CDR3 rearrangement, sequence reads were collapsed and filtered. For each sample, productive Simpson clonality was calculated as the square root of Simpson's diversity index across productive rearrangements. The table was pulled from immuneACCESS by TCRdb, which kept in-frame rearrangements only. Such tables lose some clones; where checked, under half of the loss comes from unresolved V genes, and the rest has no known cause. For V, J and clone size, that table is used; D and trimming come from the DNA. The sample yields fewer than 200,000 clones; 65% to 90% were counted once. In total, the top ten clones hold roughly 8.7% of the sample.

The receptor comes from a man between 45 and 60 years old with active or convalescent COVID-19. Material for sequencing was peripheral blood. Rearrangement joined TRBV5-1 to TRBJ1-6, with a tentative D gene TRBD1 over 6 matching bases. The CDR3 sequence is CASSLQGGSYNSPLHF. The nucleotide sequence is TGCGCCAGCAGCTTGCAAGGGGGCTCCTATAATTCACCCCTCCACTTT.